Listed below are T cell receptor beta chains from one sample, sequenced in a study of Ad26.COV2.S vaccination and SARS-CoV-2 variants. The method was immunoSEQ multiplex PCR; TCRdb's version includes in-frame clones alone and lacks a portion of them. The sample yields 200,000 to 300,000 clones, 88% seen once. Sequencing was performed on peripheral blood, taken in a trial of Ad26.COV2.S vaccine versus placebo. These TCRs come from a person aged 18-65 years who received the Ad26.COV2.S COVID-19 vaccine or a placebo. Each CDR3 is given with its conserved first and last residue. A D gene is named only where the DNA matches it firmly. Expanded clones get a size class; other rows say once, few or many, or leave the size out.

V,J,size,D,DNA,CDR3
TRBV6-5,TRBJ2-3,.,.,TGTGCCAGCAGTTACACAGTTTTGTCGGATACGCAGTATTTT,CASSYTVLSDTQYF
TRBV11-1,TRBJ2-5,.,TRBD2,TGTGCCAGCAGCTTAGGACTAGCGTTAGGCCAAGAGACCCAGTACTTC,CASSLGLALGQETQYF
TRBV19,TRBJ1-6,.,TRBD1,TGTGCCAGTACCGTTACGACAGGGAGCTCCTATAATTCACCCCTCCACTTT,CASTVTTGSSYNSPLHF
TRBV6-5,TRBJ1-1,.,.,TGTGCCAGCAGTTACGACGGGGGGACTGAAGCTTTCTTT,CASSYDGGTEAFF
TRBV4-2,TRBJ1-5,once,.,TGTGCCAGCAGCCAGGGAGGAAGGGGGGACCAGCCCCAGCATTTT,CASSQGGRGDQPQHF
TRBV6-1,TRBJ2-7,.,.,TGTGCCAGCAGTGATTTCAACAGGGCCGGCGAGCAGTACTTC,CASSDFNRAGEQYF
TRBV2,TRBJ2-7,.,.,TGTGCCAGCAGTCGGACAGACACCTACGAGCAGTACTTC,CASSRTDTYEQYF
TRBV2,TRBJ2-1,.,TRBD2,TGTGCCAGCACCAGGACTAGCGGGAGGGGTAGGGACAATGAGCAGTTCTTC,CASTRTSGRGRDNEQFF
TRBV5-5,TRBJ2-5,.,.,TGTGCCAGCAGCCCGGAGAGAGTGGGCGAGACCCAGTACTTC,CASSPERVGETQYF
TRBV28,TRBJ1-1,.,.,TGTGCCAGCAGTCCCGGGGGCACACGAGACACTGAAGCTTTCTTT,CASSPGGTRDTEAFF
TRBV7-3,TRBJ2-3,.,.,TGTGCCAGCAGCGAACAGGGTTTCAGCGCAGATACGCAGTATTTT,CASSEQGFSADTQYF
TRBV9,TRBJ1-2,.,TRBD1,TGTGCCAGCAGCGTGCTCCCGGGACAGGGATCCGGAGGCTACACCTTC,CASSVLPGQGSGGYTF
TRBV7-8,TRBJ2-5,once,.,TGTGCCAGCAGCCGGTTTCAAGAGACCCAGTACTTC,CASSRFQETQYF
TRBV24-1,TRBJ2-7,.,.,TGTGCCACCAGTGATCCCCGGGTTTCCCACGAGCAGTACTTC,CATSDPRVSHEQYF
TRBV4-2,TRBJ1-1,few,.,TGTGCCAGCAGCCAAGAAACAGGGTGGTTGACTGAAGCTTTCTTT,CASSQETGWLTEAFF
TRBV6-2/TRBV6-3,TRBJ2-1,.,.,TGTGCCAGCAGTCGGAAAATCAATGAGCAGTTCTTC,CASSRKINEQFF
TRBV9,TRBJ1-1,.,.,TGTGCCAGCAGCGCGCCAGGTACGAACACTGAAGCTTTCTTT,CASSAPGTNTEAFF
TRBV5-1,TRBJ2-3,.,TRBD1,TGCGCCAGCAGCGATTGGGACAGTAGCACAGATACGCAGTATTTT,CASSDWDSSTDTQYF
TRBV20-1,TRBJ2-7,few,TRBD2,TGCAGTGCTAGTTTCCTAGCGGGATTGAGGGAGCAGTACTTC,CSASFLAGLREQYF
TRBV28,TRBJ1-2,.,TRBD1,TGTGCCAGCAGTTCCAGGACAGGTGGCTATGGCTACACCTTC,CASSSRTGGYGYTF
TRBV13,TRBJ2-7,.,.,TGTGCCAGCAGCTTATTGGGAGTTAGCGAGCAGTACTTC,CASSLLGVSEQYF
TRBV7-2,TRBJ2-2,.,.,TGTGCCAGCAAAGGGGCGAACACCGGGGAGCTGTTTTTT,CASKGANTGELFF
TRBV27,TRBJ2-7,.,.,TGTGCCAGCAGCACTCGATTTCAGCAGGTCTCCTACGAGCAGTACTTC,CASSTRFQQVSYEQYF
TRBV18,TRBJ2-1,.,TRBD2,TGTGCCAGCTCACCACCTTTAGCGGGAGCGGGATATTCTGAGCAGTTCTTC,CASSPPLAGAGYSEQFF
TRBV6-5,TRBJ1-1,.,.,TGTGCCAGCAAAACATCAGGGTGGCCTGAAGCTTTCTTT,CASKTSGWPEAFF
TRBV7-3,TRBJ2-3,once,.,TGTGCCAGCAGCCATGCCCCGGGTGGCACAGATACGCAGTATTTT,CASSHAPGGTDTQYF
TRBV6-2/TRBV6-3,TRBJ2-2,.,.,TGTGCCAGCAGTTACGACAAAAACACCGGGGAGCTGTTTTTT,CASSYDKNTGELFF
TRBV30,TRBJ2-7,.,.,TGTGCCTGGAGCCCGGGACCCCGGGGCGGCTACGAGCAGTACTTC,CAWSPGPRGGYEQYF
TRBV5-6,TRBJ1-3,.,.,TGTGCCAGCATTGGGATCCGGGCCTCTGGAAACACCATATATTTT,CASIGIRASGNTIYF
TRBV7-2,TRBJ2-3,.,TRBD2,TGTGCCAGCAGCCACAGGACTAGCGGGAGATCTACAGATACGCAGTATTTT,CASSHRTSGRSTDTQYF
TRBV9,TRBJ1-2,.,.,TGTGCCAGCAGCGCAGCGGGGGGGCTAAGATATGGCTACACCTTC,CASSAAGGLRYGYTF
TRBV7-2,TRBJ1-2,.,.,TGTGCCAGCTCACCGAGGGGGGTCAGCCTTGGGAACTATGGCTACACCTTC,CASSPRGVSLGNYGYTF
TRBV7-2,TRBJ1-1,once,.,TGTGCCAGCAGCCAACTCAGGGGCACTGAAGCTTTCTTT,CASSQLRGTEAFF
TRBV4-3,TRBJ2-2,.,.,TGCGCCAGCAGCCAAGGAGTGGATGGGGTAGGGCTGTTTTTT,CASSQGVDGVGLFF
TRBV19,TRBJ1-5,.,.,TGTGCCAGTAAAGTCGGCGGCAATCAGCCCCAGCATTTT,CASKVGGNQPQHF
TRBV6-2/TRBV6-3,TRBJ2-7,.,TRBD1,TGTGCCAGCAGTTACCACGGGACAGTTTACGAGCAGTACTTC,CASSYHGTVYEQYF
TRBV5-1,TRBJ2-2,.,.,TGCGCCAGCAGCTCGGGAGCCTCGAACACCGGGGAGCTGTTTTTT,CASSSGASNTGELFF
TRBV10-3,TRBJ2-4,.,TRBD2,TGTGCCATCAGTGAGTCCACGGGGGGCATTCAGTACTTC,CAISESTGGIQYF
TRBV6-2/TRBV6-3,TRBJ2-3,.,.,TGTGCCAGCAGTTACCTGGCTCCGCCTGCAGATACGCAGTATTTT,CASSYLAPPADTQYF
TRBV7-3,TRBJ2-2,.,.,TGTGCCAGCAGCTTAAATTTGTCTCCCGGGGAGCTGTTTTTT,CASSLNLSPGELFF
TRBV25-1,TRBJ1-6,.,.,TGTGCCAGCAGTGACCCTATGCATAATTCACCCCTCCACTTT,CASSDPMHNSPLHF
TRBV2,TRBJ2-4,.,.,TGTGCCAGCAGTTTCCAGAGTACAGCCAAAAACATTCAGTACTTC,CASSFQSTAKNIQYF
TRBV29-1,TRBJ2-7,.,.,TGCAGCGTTTTAATTTTTGGCACGACCTACGAGCAGTACTTC,CSVLIFGTTYEQYF
TRBV6-2/TRBV6-3,TRBJ2-7,once,.,TGTGCCAGCAGTTATCCCTCCTACGAGCAGTACTTC,CASSYPSYEQYF
TRBV28,TRBJ2-7,.,.,TGTGCCAGCAGTTTCTACCGGTACGAGCAGTACTTC,CASSFYRYEQYF
TRBV5-1,TRBJ2-7,.,TRBD1,TGCGCCAGCCGGGACAGTTCCGCCTACGAGCAGTACTTC,CASRDSSAYEQYF
TRBV28,TRBJ1-2,.,.,TGTGCCAGCAGTACAAATCCCCGGGCTGAGGGCTACACCTTC,CASSTNPRAEGYTF
TRBV7-9,TRBJ1-1,.,.,TGTGCCAGCAGCTCTCCGGGAAGAAACACTGAAGCTTTCTTT,CASSSPGRNTEAFF
TRBV6-5,TRBJ1-2,.,.,TGTGCCAGCAGCCTAACAGGGTCTAATGGCTACACCTTC,CASSLTGSNGYTF